Below are 25 T cell receptor beta chains sequenced from a single sample in a study of T cells after yellow fever vaccination. One entry per CDR3 protein, called by TCRdb with MiXCR from the 5' RACE reads. Of 400,000 or so distinct CDR3 sequences listed, about 19% were seen once; the top ten hold 18%. The sequencing used PBMCs, collected before the yellow fever booster vaccination. Receptors were obtained from a man younger than 30 who received the YFV17D yellow fever vaccine.

This clonotype was observed a few times. The chain uses TRBV20-1 and TRBJ2-1; 9 positions agree with TRBD2. Unmatched junction bases numbered 7, after V lost 3 bases and J lost 4 bases. The CDR3 covers 15 residues. CDR1 is DFQATT, CDR2 SNEGSKA, per germline (reference sequence). This CDR3 reads CSARLAGRIYNEQFF. The CDR3 nucleotides read TGCAGTGCTAGGCTAGCGGGGAGAATTTACAATGAGCAGTTCTTC.

In this sample, this clonotype turned up a few times. This rearrangement joins TRBV15 to TRBJ2-5, with D possibly being TRBD1 (6 bases). Trimming took 0 bases from V and 7 from J, leaving 30 bases between them. Germline CDR1 LNHNV, CDR2 YYDKDF (reference sequence). The CDR3 consists of 20 residues. This CDR3 is CATSRDGAPCRTVRCGTQYF. DNA for the CDR3: TGTGCCACCAGCAGAGATGGGGCCCCTTGTCGGACAGTCCGGTGTGGGACCCAGTACTTC.

This clonotype was observed a handful of times. V gene TRBV4-1 combines with J gene TRBJ2-1; 9 bases match TRBD2. CDR1 is MGHRA and CDR2 is YSYEKL in the germline V gene. J was trimmed by 6 bases and V by 1 base; bases with no gene match: 4. The CDR3 runs 15 residues. The CDR3: CASSQAAGGLNEQFF. The CDR3 DNA is TGCGCCAGCAGCCAAGCAGCGGGGGGACTCAATGAGCAGTTCTTC.

The table lists this clonotype with a few counts. The rearrangement uses TRBV15 and TRBJ2-7, with D perhaps given as TRBD1 or TRBD2 (5 bases each). Germline V gene sequence: CDR1 LNHNV, CDR2 YYDKDF (reference sequence). The CDR3 runs 14 residues. V lost 3 bases, J lost 4 bases, and 13 bases lay in between. As DNA, the CDR3 is TGTGCCACCAGCAGCGCCCCTGGGGGTTACGAGCAGTACTTC. Translation gives CATSSAPGGYEQYF.

The J gene is TRBJ2-1, the V gene TRBV6-2 or TRBV6-3; D remains ambiguous. The germline V and J ends were trimmed by 3 bases and 2 bases, with 11 bases remaining between them. This CDR3 spans 15 amino acids. Germline CDR1 reads MNHEY; CDR2 reads SVGEGT. The CDR3 loop reads CASSYGFVTYNEQFF. The DNA of the CDR3 is TGTGCCAGCAGTTATGGGTTTGTCACCTACAATGAGCAGTTCTTC.

This rearrangement joins TRBV5-1 to TRBJ1-1; the D is unclear. From germline, CDR1 is SGHRS and CDR2 YFSETQ. V dropped 4 bases and J dropped 5 bases, with 15 bases sitting between them. The CDR3 length is 14 residues. CDR3 sequence (DNA): TGCGCCAGCAGCCGGAATGATTGGGCGACTGAAGCTTTCTTT. It is translated as CASSRNDWATEAFF.

The V call is TRBV11-2, the J call TRBJ2-3; 8 bases are shared with TRBD1. Germline values: CDR1 SGHAT, CDR2 FQNNGV. CDR3 size: 16 residues. V dropped 6 bases and J dropped 4; count of bases not matched to a gene: 12. CDR3 residues: CASSKKAGGRSDTQYF. CDR3 nucleotides: TGTGCCAGCAGTAAAAAGGCAGGGGGCAGGTCAGATACGCAGTATTTT.

This chain uses TRBV4-1 with TRBJ2-6; no reliable D call. Germline-derived CDR1 and CDR2 are MGHRA and YSYEKL. This CDR3 has 15 residues. The V and J ends lost 4 bases and 0 bases respectively, with 7 bases between them. The CDR3 protein is CASSLLGSGANVLTF. CDR3 sequence (DNA): TGCGCCAGCAGCCTCTTGGGCTCTGGGGCCAACGTCCTGACTTTC.

DNA of the CDR3: TGTGCCAGCAGTCCGCTAGCGGGGGTTACCGGGGAGCTGTTTTTT. The encoded protein is CASSPLAGVTGELFF. The chain employs TRBV6-2 or TRBV6-3 and TRBJ2-2, with 10 bases lining up with TRBD2. The V segment lost 5 bases and the J segment 5 bases; nucleotides outside the gene matches: 5. This CDR3 comprises 15 residues. CDR1 is MNHEY and CDR2 is SVGEGT in the germline V gene.

The rearrangement links TRBV7-9 to TRBJ2-5; D possibly matches TRBD1 or TRBD2 (6 bases each). The CDR3 contains 16 residues. V lost 2 bases and J 5 bases, leaving 18 bases between the germline ends. From germline, CDR1 is SEHNR and CDR2 FQNEAQ (reference sequence). The CDR3 region has the DNA TGTGCCAGCAGCTTATCCCCCTCGGGGGCCGGGGAGACCCAGTACTTC. Translating it yields CASSLSPSGAGETQYF. The complete variable domain, with remaining parts taken from reference TRBV7-9 and TRBJ2-5, reads DTGVSQNPRHKITKRGQNVTFRCDPISEHNRLYWYRQTLGQGPEFLTYFQNEAQLEKSRLLSDRFSAERPKGSFSTLEIQRTEQGDSAMYLCASSLSPSGAGETQYFGPGTRLLVL.

This clonotype was detected only a few times. The chain carries TRBV5-1 and TRBJ2-1; 8 nucleotides align to TRBD2. The J segment lost 8 bases and the V segment lost 8 bases, leaving 9 bases of the junction unmatched. Germline values: CDR1 SGHRS, CDR2 YFSETQ. The CDR3 has 13 residues. CDR3 region: CASGGGFMDEQFF. CDR3 DNA sequence: TGCGCCAGTGGCGGGGGGTTTATGGATGAGCAGTTCTTC.

The gene calls are TRBV7-3 and TRBJ2-2; no definite D call. The germline gives CDR1 SGHTA, CDR2 FQGTGA. The CDR3 covers 14 residues. Trimming removed 5 bases from V and 7 bases from J, with 14 bases in between. The CDR3 reads CASSPDSVGGELFF. DNA of the CDR3: TGTGCCAGCAGCCCAGACTCGGTTGGCGGGGAGCTGTTTTTT.

The chain has TRBV7-2 and TRBJ1-2; tentative D call: TRBD1 (5 bases). The CDR3 runs to 15 residues. V lost 5 bases and J lost 4, with 17 bases in between. The germline V gene encodes CDR1 SGHTA and CDR2 FQGNSA. For the CDR3, the DNA is TGTGCCAGCAGCACAATTGGACAACCCTCCTATGGCTACACCTTC. This gives the protein CASSTIGQPSYGYTF.

This clonotype was picked up a small number of times. The rearrangement links TRBV20-1 to TRBJ2-3, with 13 bases matching TRBD2. The CDR3 has 16 residues. V dropped 1 base and J dropped 3; count of bases not matched to a gene: 4. Germline CDR1 is DFQATT and CDR2 is SNEGSKA (reference sequence). CDR3 amino acids: CSARVGTSGATDTQYF. In nucleotides, the CDR3 is TGCAGTGCTAGAGTCGGGACTAGCGGGGCTACAGATACGCAGTATTTT.

This clonotype was seen more than once but under ten times. V gene TRBV7-8 combines with J gene TRBJ1-1; D is unclear. With 4 bases removed from V and 1 base from J, the gap between germline ends came to 19 bases. The CDR3 loop spans 17 amino acids. Germline values: CDR1 SGHVS, CDR2 FQNEAQ. The CDR3 DNA reads TGTGCCAGCAGCTCCCCACGTTGGAAAGGGAGGAACACTGAAGCTTTCTTT. Translation: CASSSPRWKGRNTEAFF.

This clonotype has more than one count but fewer than ten. CDR3 sequence (DNA): TGTGCCATCAGTGCTAGCGGGGGGGAAGAGACCCAGTACTTC. It is translated as CAISASGGEETQYF. This chain joins TRBV10-3 and TRBJ2-5, with TRBD2 matching 12 bases. Germline V lookup: CDR1 ENHRY, CDR2 SYGVKD. Unmatched junction bases numbered 0, after V lost 4 bases and J lost 3 bases. This CDR3 is 14 amino acids long.

In its sample, this clonotype was seen a few times. The V gene is TRBV6-2 or TRBV6-3, the J gene TRBJ2-7; the D call may be TRBD1 or TRBD2 (5 bases each). Germline V gene lookup returns CDR1 MNHEY and CDR2 SVGEGT. V was cut by 5 bases and J by 2 bases, with 10 bases left in between. CDR3 length equals 13 residues. CDR3 residues: CASSHGTTYEQYV. DNA for the CDR3: TGTGCCAGCAGTCACGGGACGACCTACGAGCAGTACGTC.

V gene TRBV4-2 combines with J gene TRBJ2-1; 8 bases are shared with TRBD1. The CDR3 contains 18 residues. The germline gives CDR1 LGHNA, CDR2 YNFKEQ. Unmatched junction bases numbered 9, after V lost 0 bases and J lost 2 bases. The CDR3 loop is CASSQDGSGTGPYNEQFF. CDR3 in DNA: TGTGCCAGCAGCCAAGACGGTTCGGGGACAGGACCCTACAATGAGCAGTTCTTC.

This clonotype was found many times. This rearrangement joins TRBV5-1 to TRBJ2-3, with D hard to call. CDR1 SGHRS and CDR2 YFSETQ come from the germline V gene. There are 14 residues in the CDR3. Deletions cut 3 bases from V and 2 bases from J, with 10 bases between. The CDR3 nucleotides are TGCGCCAGCAGCTCCCAGACCCTCACAGATACGCAGTATTTT. Translation: CASSSQTLTDTQYF.

The V and J genes are TRBV2 and TRBJ2-4; the D is unclear. CDR3 length: 15 amino acids. CDR1 SNHLY and CDR2 FYNNEI come from the germline V gene. V was cut by 4 bases and J by 0 bases, with 10 bases left in between. CDR3 amino acids: CASSGPEIAKNIQYF. CDR3 sequence (DNA): TGTGCCAGCAGTGGGCCGGAGATAGCCAAAAACATTCAGTACTTC.

This clonotype was detected only a few times. The rearrangement joins TRBV10-3 to TRBJ2-5; either TRBD1 or TRBD2 may supply D (5 bases each). This CDR3 has 14 residues. Germline V gene sequence: CDR1 ENHRY, CDR2 SYGVKD. V was shortened by 0 bases and J by 4 bases, with 9 bases between the two germline ends. CDR3 region: CAISESNGGETQYF. The DNA of the CDR3 is TGTGCCATCAGTGAGTCGAATGGGGGAGAGACCCAGTACTTC.

This clonotype occurred a few times. J is TRBJ2-7 and V is TRBV6-2 or TRBV6-3; 8 bases fit TRBD2. Per germline, CDR1 MNHEY and CDR2 SVGEGT. The CDR3 spans 16 residues. The junction had 15 bases not matched to a gene; V was cut back by 5 bases and J by 6 bases. The CDR3 reads CASSHGRAGRTSEQYV. DNA for the CDR3: TGTGCCAGCAGTCACGGGAGGGCAGGGAGAACATCCGAGCAGTACGTC.

J is TRBJ2-1 and V is TRBV7-9; 9 bases match TRBD1. Unmatched junction bases numbered 3, after V lost 9 bases and J lost 9 bases. Germline CDR1 is SEHNR and CDR2 is FQNEAQ (reference sequence). There are 11 residues in the CDR3. The CDR3 DNA reads TGTGCCAGTACAGGGGGCCTTGAGCAGTTCTTC. Translating gives CASTGGLEQFF. Complete variable domain (other parts from reference TRBV7-9 and TRBJ2-1): DTGVSQNPRHKITKRGQNVTFRCDPISEHNRLYWYRQTLGQGPEFLTYFQNEAQLEKSRLLSDRFSAERPKGSFSTLEIQRTEQGDSAMYLCASTGGLEQFFGPGTRLTVL.

The chain is built from TRBV9 and TRBJ2-3; 13 bases line up with TRBD2. There are 16 residues in the CDR3. Germline V gives CDR1 SGDLS, CDR2 YYNGEE. V trimming: 4 bases; J trimming: 4 bases; junction bases outside the gene matches: 6. The CDR3 loop is CASSPWTSGGSDTQYF. For the CDR3, the DNA is TGTGCCAGCAGCCCTTGGACTAGCGGGGGTTCAGATACGCAGTATTTT.

The J gene is TRBJ2-1, the V gene TRBV16; the D gene is possibly TRBD2 (5 bases). Trimming took off 2 bases at V and 5 bases at J, with 7 bases between the two ends. Germline V gene lookup returns CDR1 KGHSY and CDR2 FQNENV. This CDR3 is built from 13 residues. CDR3 DNA: TGTGCCAGCAGCCAAGGACTTAACAATGAGCAGTTCTTC. Encoded protein: CASSQGLNNEQFF.